These T cell receptor beta chains were read from a single sample in a study of Graves' ophthalmopathy and Graves' hyperthyroidism. TCRdb processed the multiplex PCR reads anew with MiXCR; each CDR3 protein has one entry. Among roughly 500,000 distinct CDR3 sequences listed, around 15% were seen once. The sequencing input was blood. Every receptor here comes from a woman in her thirties with Graves' ophthalmopathy. Both conserved end residues are trimmed from each CDR3.

13 TRBV2 ASRGLRDTSYEQY
12 TRBV11-1 ASSLAREVVTQY
16 TRBV12-3/TRBV12-4 ASSLAYFLDGSSYEQY
13 TRBV7-2 ASSLGGITRETQY
11 TRBV4-1 ASSQGAGETQY
12 TRBV28 ASSWASGANVLT
13 TRBV12-3/TRBV12-4 ASSLGRLPPYEQY
9 TRBV7-2 ASSEKFTQY
11 TRBV6-2/TRBV6-3 ASSSPRTSPQH
13 TRBV19 ASSTLRANTGELF
14 TRBV6-5 ASSYGLGQGYYGYT
11 TRBV12-3/TRBV12-4 ASSGDRVYGYT
11 TRBV28 ASKRGRLYEQY
12 TRBV28 ASRSDRGGNTIY
13 TRBV19 ASSKEQVNSYEQY
12 TRBV15 ATSRDIVVNEQY
14 TRBV5-1 ASSDRGGPVAGELF
11 TRBV2 ASSPQINSPLH
13 TRBV6-1 ASSEVWGRSYGYT
14 TRBV6-1 ASSEWLHDDYNEKF
14 TRBV6-5 ASSYGTPGVHSPLH
13 TRBV18 ASSPPGTGVTEAF
11 TRBV2 ASSELRRETQY
14 TRBV5-1 ASSLVIGLAGVGQY
12 TRBV27 ASSLYGGDTETF
11 TRBV30 AWSEGGHQPQH
14 TRBV4-1 ASSPKAGGNSYEQY